This T cell receptor beta chain was captured in a study of response to subunit inactivated influenza vaccine. This clonotype was seen a few times. This CDR3 comprises 17 residues. V lost 3 bases and J lost 3; bases outside the gene matches: 7. The germline CDR1 and CDR2 sequences are LGHNA and YNFKEQ. One entry per CDR3 protein, called by TCRdb with MiXCR from the RT-PCR reads. The profile shows 300,000 to 350,000 distinct CDR3 sequences, less than 25% of them singletons. The rearrangement joins TRBV4-2 to TRBJ2-7; 14 bases are a match to TRBD2. The clonotype originates from a man aged 45 to 75 who received an inactivated influenza vaccine. This sample comprised PBMCs from blood, obtained about 20 months after vaccination. CDR3 coding DNA: TGTGCCAGCAGCCATACTTTAGGACTAGCGGGGGGCTACGAGCAGTACTTC. Translated, it gives CASSHTLGLAGGYEQYF.